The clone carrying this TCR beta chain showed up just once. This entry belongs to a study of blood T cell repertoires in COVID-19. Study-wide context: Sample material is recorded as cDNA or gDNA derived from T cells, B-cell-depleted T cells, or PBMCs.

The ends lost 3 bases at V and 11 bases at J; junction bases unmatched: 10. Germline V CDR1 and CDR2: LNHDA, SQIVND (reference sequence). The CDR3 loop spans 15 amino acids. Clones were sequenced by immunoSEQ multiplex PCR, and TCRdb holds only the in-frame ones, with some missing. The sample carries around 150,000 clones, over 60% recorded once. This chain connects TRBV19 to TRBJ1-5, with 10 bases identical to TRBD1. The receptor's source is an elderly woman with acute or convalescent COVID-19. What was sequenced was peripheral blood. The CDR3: CASSIGGQGRLAQHF. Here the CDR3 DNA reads TGTGCCAGTAGTATTGGGGGACAGGGGAGGTTGGCCCAGCATTTT.